The 26 T cell receptor beta chains below all came from one sample that was sequenced in a study of Ad26.COV2.S vaccination and SARS-CoV-2 variants. Generated by immunoSEQ multiplex PCR, the TCRdb table keeps only in-frame clones and is missing some. This sample carries approximately 480,000 clones, around 88% of them seen once, and the ten largest clones take around 13%. Specified treatment: about 20 received Ad26.COV2.S at low or high dose, single or two shots; roughly five received placebo; per-sample allocation not given. Sampling was performed 63 days after the first vaccine or placebo injection. Sequencing was performed on peripheral blood, taken in a trial of Ad26.COV2.S vaccine versus placebo. The receptors stem from a person between 18 and 59 years old who received the Ad26.COV2.S COVID-19 vaccine or a placebo.

The chain employs TRBV29-1 and TRBJ2-7; D possibly matches TRBD1 or TRBD2 (5 bases each). Germline assignment: CDR1 SQVTM and CDR2 ANQGSEA. CDR3 length: 12 amino acids. The ends were cut back, 4 bases at V and 7 bases at J, with 14 bases in the middle. This chain's CDR3 is CSVGGTQREQYF. The CDR3, as DNA: TGCAGCGTTGGGGGGACCCAGAGGGAGCAGTACTTC.

The V call is TRBV6-5, the J call TRBJ2-7; TRBD2 might be the D (5 bases). Trimming removed 8 bases from V and 3 bases from J, with 8 bases in between. Germline assignment: CDR1 MNHEY and CDR2 SVGAGI. This CDR3 region has 11 residues. CDR3 coding DNA: TGTGCCAGCTCCGGGATCTACGAGCAGTACTTC. Its translation is CASSGIYEQYF.

The V gene is TRBV5-8, the J gene TRBJ1-1; no definite D call. Per germline, CDR1 SGHTS and CDR2 YDEGEE. Trimming pared 0 bases from V and 5 bases from J, leaving 8 bases between. The CDR3 has 13 amino acids. This chain's CDR3 is CASSLGLGTEAFF. The CDR3 nucleotides read TGTGCCAGCAGCTTGGGTCTGGGAACTGAAGCTTTCTTT.

V gene TRBV29-1 combines with J gene TRBJ1-2; D unclear. Germline V gene lookup returns CDR1 SQVTM and CDR2 ANQGSEA. Trimming removed 1 base at V and 6 bases at J, with 15 bases between. CDR3 size: 14 residues. CDR3 DNA sequence: TGCAGCGTTGAAGGACACCCCTTCTCTAATGGCTACACCTTC. Translating gives CSVEGHPFSNGYTF.

V is TRBV29-1 and J is TRBJ1-1; no clear D. The CDR3 length is 11 residues. The V and J ends lost 6 bases and 5 bases respectively, with 10 bases between them. The germline gives CDR1 SQVTM, CDR2 ANQGSEA. The CDR3 region has the DNA TGCAGCGTCCATCCTGTAACTGAAGCTTTCTTT. Translated: CSVHPVTEAFF.

The chain carries TRBV5-1 and TRBJ1-6, with 9 bases matching TRBD1. V gave up 4 bases and J gave up 10 bases; unmatched junction bases: 6. CDR3 length: 14 residues. CDR1 and CDR2 (germline): SGHRS, YFSETQ. CDR3 sequence reads: CASSRTGENSPLHF. DNA of the CDR3: TGCGCCAGCAGCCGGACAGGGGAAAACTCACCCCTCCACTTT.

V gene TRBV14 combines with J gene TRBJ2-7; D remains ambiguous. Germline values: CDR1 SGHDN, CDR2 FVKESK. The CDR3 sequence is 14 residues long. V lost 3 bases and J lost 0, with 9 bases in between. CDR3 sequence reads: CASSQPAYSYEQYF. CDR3 DNA sequence: TGTGCCAGCAGCCAGCCGGCCTACTCCTACGAGCAGTACTTC.

The rearrangement uses TRBV28 and TRBJ1-5, with D perhaps matching TRBD1 (6 bases). V lost 1 base and J 9 bases, leaving 16 bases between the germline ends. Germline V gene lookup returns CDR1 MDHEN and CDR2 SYDVKM. The CDR3 extends over 15 amino acids. CDR3 loop: CASSLYRRGGGPQHF. The CDR3 DNA reads TGTGCCAGCAGTTTATATCGCAGGGGTGGTGGGCCCCAGCATTTT.

This chain joins TRBV4-1 and TRBJ1-5, with D uncertain. Germline-derived CDR1 and CDR2 are MGHRA and YSYEKL. Trimming took off 0 bases at V and 7 bases at J, with 16 bases between the two ends. This CDR3 spans 16 amino acids. The CDR3 protein is CASSQDWAGAEQPQHF. Here the CDR3 DNA reads TGCGCCAGCAGCCAAGATTGGGCAGGCGCAGAGCAGCCCCAGCATTTT.

The chain carries TRBV11-1 and TRBJ2-3, with TRBD2 identical over 10 bases. In germline, CDR1 is SGHAT, CDR2 FQDESV (reference sequence). V lost 5 bases and J lost 3; bases outside the gene matches: 8. The CDR3 is 16 amino acids. The CDR3 here is CASSPIAGGLTDTQYF. The CDR3 coding sequence is TGTGCCAGCAGCCCGATAGCGGGAGGCCTAACAGATACGCAGTATTTT.

This clone was seen only a few times. V is TRBV27 and J is TRBJ1-5, with no clear D. The CDR3 consists of 13 residues. Trimming stripped 3 bases from V and 3 bases from J, with 6 bases between. Germline V gene lookup returns CDR1 MNHEY and CDR2 SMNVEV (reference sequence). CDR3 region: CASSLWPNQPQHF. In nucleotides, the CDR3 is TGTGCCAGCAGTTTGTGGCCCAATCAGCCCCAGCATTTT.

The chain recombines TRBV7-2 with TRBJ1-2; D call uncertain. The V gene lost 1 base and the J gene lost 4 bases, with 10 bases spanning the gap. Germline CDR1 is SGHTA and CDR2 is FQGNSA. There are 14 residues in the CDR3. This CDR3 is CASSLVGVGYGYTF. The CDR3, as DNA: TGTGCCAGCAGCTTAGTTGGCGTGGGCTATGGCTACACCTTC.

With regard to this clone: Other DNA sequences in this specimen translate into the identical CDR3. The rearrangement joins TRBV28 to TRBJ1-2; 8 bases match TRBD1. The germline gives CDR1 MDHEN, CDR2 SYDVKM. The V segment lost 3 bases and the J segment 5 bases; nucleotides outside the gene matches: 2. The CDR3 has 13 residues. This CDR3 reads CASSLRTGYGYTF. The DNA of the CDR3 is TGTGCCAGCAGTTTGCGGACAGGGTATGGCTACACCTTC.

The CDR3 nucleotides read TGTGCCAGCAGCTTAGGGGCAGGGATAGGGGCAGGCCAGCCCCAGCATTTT. Its protein is CASSLGAGIGAGQPQHF. This chain uses TRBV7-2 with TRBJ1-5; TRBD1 is a possible D gene (5 bases). Per germline, CDR1 SGHTA and CDR2 FQGNSA. The V gene lost 1 base and the J gene lost 7 bases, with 20 bases spanning the gap. This CDR3 spans 17 amino acids. The full variable domain, rest sourced from reference TRBV7-2 and TRBJ1-5, is GAGVSQSPSNKVTEKGKDVELRCDPISGHTALYWYRQSLGQGLEFLIYFQGNSAPDKSGLPSDRFSAERTGGSVSTLTIQRTQQEDSAVYLCASSLGAGIGAGQPQHFGDGTRLSIL.

V is TRBV9 and J is TRBJ2-5, with 12 bases matching TRBD2. The CDR3 extends over 15 amino acids. V shed 3 bases and J 4 bases; nucleotides not matched to a gene: 4. Germline V gene lookup returns CDR1 SGDLS and CDR2 YYNGEE. The CDR3 spells CASSASGRAPETQYF. In nucleotides, the CDR3 is TGTGCCAGCAGCGCTAGCGGGAGGGCCCCAGAGACCCAGTACTTC. The whole variable domain, filled in from reference TRBV9 and TRBJ2-5, reads DSGVTQTPKHLITATGQRVTLRCSPRSGDLSVYWYQQSLDQGLQFLIQYYNGEERAKGNILERFSAQQFPDLHSELNLSSLELGDSALYFCASSASGRAPETQYFGPGTRLLVL.

Points on this clone: At the DNA level, this CDR3 is encoded by other sequences in the same sample as well. This chain uses TRBV24-1 with TRBJ2-2; TRBD2 might be the D (6 bases). The CDR3 totals 14 residues. CDR1 is KGHDR and CDR2 is SFDVKD in the germline V gene. V gave up 7 bases and J gave up 3 bases, with 11 bases separating them. The CDR3 DNA reads TGTGCCACCAGCGGTGGGGGGTACACCGGGGAGCTGTTTTTT. This codes for CATSGGGYTGELFF.

The chain couples TRBV2 to TRBJ1-1; a weak D match, TRBD1 (6 bases). Germline V lookup: CDR1 SNHLY, CDR2 FYNNEI. V dropped 2 bases and J dropped 1 base, with 11 bases sitting between them. CDR3 length: 15 residues. The CDR3 nucleotides read TGTGCCAGCAGTGAATCTGACAGGCAGAACACTGAAGCTTTCTTT. It specifies CASSESDRQNTEAFF.

The CDR3 loop is CASSVGSGSPLHF. CDR3 coding DNA: TGTGCCAGCTCCGTGGGGAGCGGGTCACCCCTCCACTTT. The chain couples TRBV18 to TRBJ1-6; D gene uncertain. The V gene's germline CDR1 is KGHSH and CDR2 LQKENI. The CDR3 contains 13 residues. The V and J ends lost 6 bases and 10 bases respectively, with 13 bases between them.

CDR3 loop: CASRPTGSTDTQYF. The CDR3 DNA reads TGTGCCAGCAGACCGACAGGGAGCACAGATACGCAGTATTTT. V and J are TRBV6-5 and TRBJ2-3; 7 bases fit TRBD1. Germline CDR1 is MNHEY and CDR2 is SVGAGI. The CDR3 has 14 residues. V dropped 6 bases and J dropped 0; count of bases not matched to a gene: 3.

This clone was detected once. The chain has TRBV6-5 and TRBJ2-7; no clear D gene. V was trimmed by 8 bases and J by 8 bases, leaving 10 bases between them. The CDR3 length is 10 residues. CDR1 MNHEY and CDR2 SVGAGI come from the germline V gene. CDR3 nucleotides: TGTGCCAGCCCTCGGTGTCAGCAGTACTTC. Protein: CASPRCQQYF.

The CDR3 region has the DNA TGTGCCAGTAGTACCTCCCGGACTCGAATCGACAATGAGCAGTTCTTC. It specifies CASSTSRTRIDNEQFF. The rearrangement joins TRBV19 to TRBJ2-1; a weak D match, TRBD2 (5 bases). Trimming took 4 bases from V and 5 from J, leaving 18 bases between them. The CDR3 sequence is 16 residues long. Germline lookup yields CDR1 LNHDA and CDR2 SQIVND (reference sequence).

This clone was recorded only once. The chain combines TRBV30 with TRBJ1-2, with D hard to call. V was shortened by 0 bases and J by 7 bases, with 9 bases between the two germline ends. The CDR3 covers 12 residues. The germline CDR1 and CDR2 sequences are GTSNPN and SVGIG (reference sequence). For the CDR3, the DNA is TGTGCCTGGAGTGTTGACCGGGGTGGCTACACCTTC. Protein product: CAWSVDRGGYTF.

The table lists this clone with a count of one. Within the sample, other DNA sequences also encode this same CDR3. The chain uses TRBV12-3 or TRBV12-4 and TRBJ2-7; D is unclear. Between the trimmed V and J ends, which lost 2 bases and 6 bases, there was a span of 5 bases. The CDR3 is 11 amino acids. CDR3 nucleotides: TGTGCCAGCAGTTTAACGGGCGAGCAGTACTTC. It specifies CASSLTGEQYF.

CDR3 protein: CASSRRLAGGRNEQFF. In DNA form, the CDR3 reads TGTGCCAGCAGCCGCAGACTAGCGGGAGGGCGGAATGAGCAGTTCTTC. This chain links TRBV7-2 with TRBJ2-1; 14 nucleotides agree with TRBD2. Germline CDR1 is SGHTA and CDR2 is FQGNSA. Germline trimming cut 5 bases from V and 7 bases from J; bases unmatched to any gene: 7. The CDR3 runs 16 residues.

This clone has a handful of counts. This chain links TRBV5-4 with TRBJ2-7; 9 positions agree with TRBD2. With V trimmed by 8 bases and J by 4 bases, 7 bases remained unmatched. This CDR3 has 13 amino acids. Germline V gives CDR1 SGHNT, CDR2 YYREEE (reference sequence). CDR3 sequence: CASTGTSSYEQYF. In DNA form, the CDR3 reads TGTGCCAGTACCGGGACTAGCAGTTACGAGCAGTACTTC.

This clone was observed a handful of times. This chain connects TRBV5-1 to TRBJ1-2; D not resolved. The CDR3 spans 15 residues. Germline CDR1 reads SGHRS; CDR2 reads YFSETQ. The V gene lost 6 bases and the J gene lost 6 bases, with 21 bases spanning the gap. CDR3 sequence reads: CASTPTLSEVDGYTF. The CDR3 nucleotides read TGCGCCAGCACCCCAACGCTTTCTGAGGTCGATGGCTACACCTTC.